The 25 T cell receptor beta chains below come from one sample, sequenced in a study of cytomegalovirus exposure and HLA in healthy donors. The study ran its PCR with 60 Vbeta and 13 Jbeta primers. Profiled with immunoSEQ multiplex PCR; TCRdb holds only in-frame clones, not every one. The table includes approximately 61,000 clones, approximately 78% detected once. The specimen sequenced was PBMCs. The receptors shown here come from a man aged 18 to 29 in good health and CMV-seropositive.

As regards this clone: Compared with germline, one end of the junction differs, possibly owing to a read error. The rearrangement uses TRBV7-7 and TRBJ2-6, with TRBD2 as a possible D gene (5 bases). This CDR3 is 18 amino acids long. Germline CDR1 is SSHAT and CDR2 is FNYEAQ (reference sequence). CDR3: CASSLEVGAPSGANVLTF. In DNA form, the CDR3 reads TGTGCTAGCAGCCTAGAGGTGGGAGCACCTTCTGGGGCCAACGTCCTGACTTTC.

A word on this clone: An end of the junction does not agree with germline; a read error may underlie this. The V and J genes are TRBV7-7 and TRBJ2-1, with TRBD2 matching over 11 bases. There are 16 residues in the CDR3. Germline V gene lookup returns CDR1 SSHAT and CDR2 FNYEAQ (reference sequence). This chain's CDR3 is CASSLAGGPGKDEQFF. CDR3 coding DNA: TGTGCCAGCAGTTTAGCGGGAGGGCCTGGGAAGGATGAGCAGTTCTTC.

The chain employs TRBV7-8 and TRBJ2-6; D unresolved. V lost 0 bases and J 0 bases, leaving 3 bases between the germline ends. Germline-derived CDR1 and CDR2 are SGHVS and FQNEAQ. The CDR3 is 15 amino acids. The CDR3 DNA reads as TGTGCCAGCAGCTTAGCCTACTCTGGGGCCAACGTCCTGACTTTC. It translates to CASSLAYSGANVLTF.

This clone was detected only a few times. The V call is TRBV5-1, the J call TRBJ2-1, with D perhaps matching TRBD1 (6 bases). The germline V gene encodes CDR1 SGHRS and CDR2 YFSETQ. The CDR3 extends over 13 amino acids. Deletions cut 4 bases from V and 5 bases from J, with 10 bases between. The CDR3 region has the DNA TGCGCCAGCAGCAACAGGACAGACAATGAGCAGTTCTTC. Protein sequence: CASSNRTDNEQFF.

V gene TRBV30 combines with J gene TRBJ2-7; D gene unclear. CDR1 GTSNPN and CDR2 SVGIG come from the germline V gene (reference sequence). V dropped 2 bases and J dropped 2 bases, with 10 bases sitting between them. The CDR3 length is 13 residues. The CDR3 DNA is TGTGCCTGGAGTCATCACAGAGCCTACGAGCAGTACTTC. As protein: CAWSHHRAYEQYF.

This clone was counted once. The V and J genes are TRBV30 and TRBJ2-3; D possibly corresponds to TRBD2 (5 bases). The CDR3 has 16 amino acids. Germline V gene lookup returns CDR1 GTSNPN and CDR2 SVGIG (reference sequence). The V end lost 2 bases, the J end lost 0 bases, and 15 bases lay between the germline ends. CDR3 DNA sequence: TGTGCCTGGAGTTCTGGGAGTAGCCCGAGCACAGATACGCAGTATTTT. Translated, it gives CAWSSGSSPSTDTQYF.

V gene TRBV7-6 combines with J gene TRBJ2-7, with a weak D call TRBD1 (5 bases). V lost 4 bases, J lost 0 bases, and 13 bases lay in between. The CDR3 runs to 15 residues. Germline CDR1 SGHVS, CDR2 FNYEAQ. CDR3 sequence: CASSSRALSSYEQYF. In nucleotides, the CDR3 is TGTGCCAGCAGCTCCAGGGCCTTGAGCTCCTACGAGCAGTACTTC.

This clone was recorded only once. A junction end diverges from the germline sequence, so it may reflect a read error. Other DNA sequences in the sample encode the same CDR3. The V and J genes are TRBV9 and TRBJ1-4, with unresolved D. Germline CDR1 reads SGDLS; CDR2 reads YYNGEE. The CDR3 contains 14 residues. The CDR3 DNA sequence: TGCGCCAGCAGCGTAGGAGGGATTAACGAAAAACTGTTTTTT. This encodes CASSVGGINEKLFF.

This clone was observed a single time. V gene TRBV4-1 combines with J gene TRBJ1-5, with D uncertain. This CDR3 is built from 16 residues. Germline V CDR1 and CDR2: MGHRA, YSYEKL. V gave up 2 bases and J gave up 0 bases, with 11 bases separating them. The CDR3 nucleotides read TGCGCCAGCAGCCAACCCGGGAAGGTTAGCAATCAGCCCCAGCATTTT. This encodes CASSQPGKVSNQPQHF.

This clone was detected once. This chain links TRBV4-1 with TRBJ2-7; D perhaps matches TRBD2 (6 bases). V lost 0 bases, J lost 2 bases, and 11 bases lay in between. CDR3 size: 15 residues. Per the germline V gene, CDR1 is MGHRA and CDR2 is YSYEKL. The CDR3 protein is CASSQDLREAYEQYF. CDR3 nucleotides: TGCGCCAGCAGCCAAGATCTGAGGGAGGCCTACGAGCAGTACTTC.

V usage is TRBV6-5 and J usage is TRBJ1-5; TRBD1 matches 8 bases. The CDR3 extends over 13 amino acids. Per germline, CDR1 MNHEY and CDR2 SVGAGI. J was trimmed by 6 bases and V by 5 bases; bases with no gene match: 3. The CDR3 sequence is CASSATGVQPQHF. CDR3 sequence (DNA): TGTGCCAGCAGTGCGACAGGGGTTCAGCCCCAGCATTTT.

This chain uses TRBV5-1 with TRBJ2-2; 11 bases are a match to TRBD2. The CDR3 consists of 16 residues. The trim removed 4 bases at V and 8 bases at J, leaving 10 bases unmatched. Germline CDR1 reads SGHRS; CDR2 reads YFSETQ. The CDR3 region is CASSLGPGLAAGELFF. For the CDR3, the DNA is TGCGCCAGCAGCCTCGGGCCGGGACTAGCGGCTGGGGAGCTGTTTTTT.

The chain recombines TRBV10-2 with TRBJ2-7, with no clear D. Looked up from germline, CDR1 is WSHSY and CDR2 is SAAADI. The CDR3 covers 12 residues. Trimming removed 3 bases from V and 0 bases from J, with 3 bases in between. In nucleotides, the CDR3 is TGCGCCAGCAGTGACTCCTCCTACGAGCAGTACTTC. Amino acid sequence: CASSDSSYEQYF.

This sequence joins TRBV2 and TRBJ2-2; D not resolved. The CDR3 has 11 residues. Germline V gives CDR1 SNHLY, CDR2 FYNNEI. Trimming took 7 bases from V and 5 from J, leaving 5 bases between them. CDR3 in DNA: TGTGCCAGCATGCGGACCGGGGAGCTGTTTTTT. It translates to CASMRTGELFF.

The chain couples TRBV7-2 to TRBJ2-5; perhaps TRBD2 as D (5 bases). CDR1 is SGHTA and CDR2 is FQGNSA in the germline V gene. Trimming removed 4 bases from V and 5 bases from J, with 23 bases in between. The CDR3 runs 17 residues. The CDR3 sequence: CASSSLGLEPGGETQYF. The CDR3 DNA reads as TGTGCCAGCAGCTCCCTAGGACTTGAGCCGGGCGGGGAGACCCAGTACTTC.

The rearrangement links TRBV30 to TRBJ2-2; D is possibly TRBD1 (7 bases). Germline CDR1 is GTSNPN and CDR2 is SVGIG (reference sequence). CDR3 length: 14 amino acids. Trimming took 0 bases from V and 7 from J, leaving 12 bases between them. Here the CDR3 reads CAWSVGGGHGELFF. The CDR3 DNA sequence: TGTGCCTGGAGTGTAGGAGGGGGCCACGGGGAGCTGTTTTTT.

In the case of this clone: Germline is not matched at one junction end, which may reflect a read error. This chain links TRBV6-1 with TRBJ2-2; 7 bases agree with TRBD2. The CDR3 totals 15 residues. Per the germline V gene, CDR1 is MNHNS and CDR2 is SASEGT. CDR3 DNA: TGTGCCGGCAGTGAATTAGCGGGGAACACCGGGGAGCTGTTTTTT. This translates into CAGSELAGNTGELFF.

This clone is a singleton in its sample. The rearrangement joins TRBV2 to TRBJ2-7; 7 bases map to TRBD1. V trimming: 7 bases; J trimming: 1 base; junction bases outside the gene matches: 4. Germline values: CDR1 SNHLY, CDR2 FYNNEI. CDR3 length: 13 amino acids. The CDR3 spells CASNEGASYEQYF. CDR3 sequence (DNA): TGTGCCAGCAACGAGGGGGCGTCCTACGAGCAGTACTTC. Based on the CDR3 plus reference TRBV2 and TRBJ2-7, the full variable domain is EPEVTQTPSHQVTQMGQEVILRCVPISNHLYFYWYRQILGQKVEFLVSFYNNEISEKSEIFDDQFSVERPDGSNFTLKIRSTKLEDSAMYFCASNEGASYEQYFGPGTRLTVT.

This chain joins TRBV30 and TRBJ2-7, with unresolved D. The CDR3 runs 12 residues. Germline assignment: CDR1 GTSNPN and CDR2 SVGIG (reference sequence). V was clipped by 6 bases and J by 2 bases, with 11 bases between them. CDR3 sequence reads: CACRWRTYEQYF. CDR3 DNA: TGTGCCTGCCGCTGGCGGACCTACGAGCAGTACTTC.

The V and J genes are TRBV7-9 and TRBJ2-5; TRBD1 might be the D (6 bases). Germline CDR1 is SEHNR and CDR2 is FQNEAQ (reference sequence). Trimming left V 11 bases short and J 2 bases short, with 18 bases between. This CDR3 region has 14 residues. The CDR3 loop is CASAISGTQETQYF. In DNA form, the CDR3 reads TGTGCCTCCGCAATATCCGGGACACAAGAGACCCAGTACTTC.

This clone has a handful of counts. Here the CDR3 DNA reads TGTGCCAGCAGGGGGACAGCGGCGCCAGCTTTCTTT. Translated: CASRGTAAPAFF. This chain connects TRBV2 to TRBJ1-1; 7 positions agree with TRBD1. The CDR3 contains 12 residues. Germline V CDR1 and CDR2: SNHLY, FYNNEI. With V trimmed by 6 bases and J by 10 bases, 8 bases remained unmatched.

The CDR3 sequence: CTIRAVPGGETEAFF. CDR3 in DNA: TGCACCATCCGGGCCGTCCCGGGAGGGGAGACTGAAGCTTTCTTT. The chain couples TRBV29-1 to TRBJ1-1, with a weak D call TRBD1 (5 bases). From germline, CDR1 is SQVTM and CDR2 ANQGSEA. The CDR3 extends over 15 amino acids.

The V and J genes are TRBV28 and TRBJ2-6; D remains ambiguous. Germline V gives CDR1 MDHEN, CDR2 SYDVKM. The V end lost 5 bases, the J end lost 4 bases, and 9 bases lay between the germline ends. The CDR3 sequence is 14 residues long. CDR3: CASSPILGANVLTF. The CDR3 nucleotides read TGTGCCAGCAGTCCGATCCTAGGGGCCAACGTCCTGACTTTC.

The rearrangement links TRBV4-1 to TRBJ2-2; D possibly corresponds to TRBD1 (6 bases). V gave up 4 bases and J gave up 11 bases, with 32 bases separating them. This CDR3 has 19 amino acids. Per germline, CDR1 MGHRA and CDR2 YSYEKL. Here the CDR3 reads CASSLYPGVSSEADGELFF. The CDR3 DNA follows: TGCGCCAGCAGCCTCTACCCAGGGGTTTCGTCGGAGGCCGACGGAGAGCTGTTTTTT.

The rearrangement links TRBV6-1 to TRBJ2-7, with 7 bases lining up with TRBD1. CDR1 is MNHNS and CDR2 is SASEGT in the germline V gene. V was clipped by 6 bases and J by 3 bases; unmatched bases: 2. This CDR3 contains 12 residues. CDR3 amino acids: CASRGTVYEQYF. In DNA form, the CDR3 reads TGTGCCAGCAGAGGGACAGTCTACGAGCAGTACTTC.